Below, 14 T cell receptor beta chains from the same sample are listed, as sequenced in a study of blood T cells in healthy people across ages. A second about 6 to 11 cycle PCR used barcoded and J-beta primers. MiXCR was run by TCRdb on the 5' RACE reads, yielding one entry per CDR3 protein. The table has about 670,000 distinct CDR3 sequences, around 43% seen once. Source material: blood. The receptors come from a man at least 80 years old in good health.

The sample holds many counts of this clonotype. The rearrangement uses TRBV25-1 and TRBJ2-3, with 9 bases matching TRBD1. CDR1 and CDR2 from the germline V gene are MGHDK and SYGVNS. V was pared by 5 bases and J by 0 bases, with 6 bases of the junction left unmatched. The CDR3 spans 16 residues. CDR3: CASSTQDRGSTDTQYF. As DNA, the CDR3 is TGTGCCAGCAGTACCCAGGACAGGGGTAGCACAGATACGCAGTATTTT. Filled out from reference TRBV25-1 and TRBJ2-3, the complete variable domain reads EADIYQTPRYLVIGTGKKITLECSQTMGHDKMYWYQQDPGMELHLIHYSYGVNSTEKGDLSSESTVSRIRTEHFPLTLESARPSHTSQYLCASSTQDRGSTDTQYFGPGTRLTVL.

About this clonotype: The junction departs from germline at one end; a sequencing error may be responsible. The chain has TRBV7-2 and TRBJ2-2; 10 bases map to TRBD2. The V gene's germline CDR1 is SGHTA and CDR2 FQGNSA. CDR3 length equals 16 residues. Here the CDR3 DNA reads TGTGCCGGCAGATCGGGACTAGCGACGAACACCGGGGAGCTGTTTTTT. This sequence encodes CAGRSGLATNTGELFF. The full variable domain, its missing parts supplied by reference TRBV7-2 and TRBJ2-2, is GAGVSQSPSNKVTEKGKDVELRCDPISGHTALYWYRQSLGQGLEFLIYFQGNSAPDKSGLPSDRFSAERTGGSVSTLTIQRTQQEDSAVYLCAGRSGLATNTGELFFGEGSRLTVL.

The chain uses TRBV15 and TRBJ2-5, with D possibly being TRBD1 (6 bases). From germline, CDR1 is LNHNV and CDR2 YYDKDF (reference sequence). The CDR3 is 13 residues long. Trimming took off 2 bases at V and 5 bases at J, with 9 bases between the two ends. The CDR3, as DNA: TGTGCCACCAGCAGAACAGGGTACGAGACCCAGTACTTC. Translation: CATSRTGYETQYF.

This clonotype came up a few times. This rearrangement joins TRBV6-1 to TRBJ2-5; 9 nucleotides agree with TRBD1. V trimming: 1 base; J trimming: 4 bases; junction bases outside the gene matches: 7. The CDR3 extends over 16 amino acids. Germline V CDR1 and CDR2: MNHNS, SASEGT. CDR3 nucleotides: TGTGCCAGCAGTGAAGTTTTGGGACAGGGAGGAGAGACCCAGTACTTC. It encodes CASSEVLGQGGETQYF.

The V call is TRBV12-3 or TRBV12-4, the J call TRBJ2-2; D call uncertain. The CDR3 consists of 13 residues. With 3 bases removed from V and 4 bases from J, the gap between germline ends came to 6 bases. In nucleotides, the CDR3 is TGTGCCAGCAGTTTCACGGCCACCGGGGAGCTGTTTTTT. Its protein product is CASSFTATGELFF.

The V and J genes are TRBV20-1 and TRBJ2-1; TRBD2 aligns across 8 bases. The CDR3 covers 15 residues. J was trimmed by 9 bases and V by 5 bases; bases with no gene match: 15. The germline CDR1 and CDR2 sequences are DFQATT and SNEGSKA (reference sequence). This CDR3 reads CSAPAVVGGAAEQFF. Written as DNA, the CDR3 is TGCAGTGCTCCAGCCGTGGTCGGGGGGGCCGCTGAGCAGTTCTTC.

This clonotype was observed a few times. A single base separates this from a much larger clone, so it may be a read error. The chain joins TRBV7-2 to TRBJ2-1, with TRBD2 identical over 11 bases. The V and J ends lost 1 base and 10 bases, in that order; junction bases with no gene match: 6. The CDR3 contains 15 residues. CDR1 and CDR2 from the germline V gene are SGHTA and FQGNSA. DNA for the CDR3: TGTGCCAGCAGCTTAGGAGTGACTAGCGGGGAGGAGCAGTTCTTC. Residues: CASSLGVTSGEEQFF.

This clonotype was detected only a few times. This chain uses TRBV29-1 with TRBJ1-5, with TRBD1 as a possible D gene (5 bases). This CDR3 is 12 amino acids long. The germline V gene encodes CDR1 SQVTM and CDR2 ANQGSEA. The ends were cut back, 4 bases at V and 6 bases at J, with 10 bases in the middle. The CDR3 DNA reads as TGCAGCGTTGGAGGGGTTGGTCAGCCCCAGCATTTT. Residues: CSVGGVGQPQHF.

This chain connects TRBV6-5 to TRBJ1-6, with 9 bases lining up with TRBD1. J lost 14 bases, V lost 5 bases, and 13 bases had no gene match. Per germline, CDR1 MNHEY and CDR2 SVGAGI. The CDR3 spans 15 residues. Here the CDR3 DNA reads TGTGCCAGCAGTACCCCAACCGGGACAGGGATGACCCTCCACTTT. Translation gives CASSTPTGTGMTLHF.

The chain recombines TRBV20-1 with TRBJ2-3; 7 positions match TRBD2. Germline V gene data show CDR1 as DFQATT and CDR2 as SNEGSKA (reference sequence). The CDR3 consists of 16 residues. J was trimmed by 8 bases and V by 2 bases; bases with no gene match: 16. In nucleotides, the CDR3 is TGCAGTGCTAGATCCCTAGCGGTCCGGGCCACGGGTACGCAGTATTTT. Translated, it gives CSARSLAVRATGTQYF.

This chain connects TRBV3-1 to TRBJ2-2; 10 bases agree with TRBD1. This CDR3 contains 17 residues. The V and J ends lost 4 bases and 4 bases, in that order; junction bases with no gene match: 9. Looked up from germline, CDR1 is LGHDT and CDR2 is YNNKEL (reference sequence). CDR3 amino acids: CASSLSGTGASTGELFF. CDR3 DNA: TGTGCCAGCAGCCTATCCGGGACAGGGGCGAGCACCGGGGAGCTGTTTTTT. The full variable domain, completed using reference TRBV3-1 and TRBJ2-2, is DTAVSQTPKYLVTQMGNDKSIKCEQNLGHDTMYWYKQDSKKFLKIMFSYNNKELIINETVPNRFSPKSPDKAHLNLHINSLELGDSAVYFCASSLSGTGASTGELFFGEGSRLTVL.

Remarks on this clonotype: A read error is possible here, since a much larger clone lies one base away. The V call is TRBV7-2, the J call TRBJ2-5, with 7 bases identical to TRBD2. The CDR3 is 12 residues long. Germline V gene lookup returns CDR1 SGHTA and CDR2 FQGNSA. The V segment lost 4 bases and the J segment 11 bases; nucleotides outside the gene matches: 7. The CDR3 loop reads CASSWGGWQQYF. The CDR3 nucleotides read TGTGCCAGCAGCTGGGGGGGATGGCAGCAGTACTTC.

This clonotype was picked up a small number of times. CDR3 sequence (DNA): TGCGCCAGCAGCCAGTCAGCGGGTAGCACAGATACGCAGTATTTT. This codes for CASSQSAGSTDTQYF. The chain uses TRBV4-3 and TRBJ2-3; TRBD2 is a possible D gene (6 bases). The CDR3 is 15 amino acids. Germline loops: CDR1 LGHNA, CDR2 YSLEER. V was pared by 3 bases and J by 0 bases, with 10 bases between.

This clonotype was observed at least ten times. The rearrangement joins TRBV29-1 to TRBJ1-2; D possibly corresponds to TRBD1 (6 bases). The CDR3 contains 12 residues. Deletions cut 4 bases from V and 7 bases from J, with 13 bases between. Germline V lookup: CDR1 SQVTM, CDR2 ANQGSEA. Written as DNA, the CDR3 is TGCAGCGTTGTAGGGGGGATTAGTGGCTACACCTTC. Amino acid sequence: CSVVGGISGYTF.